The 20 T cell receptor beta chains reported below all come from one sample, sequenced in a study of T cells in Graves' hyperthyroidism and ophthalmopathy. RNA transcripts yielded amplified TCR beta CDR3 regions. Initially, a first-round RT-PCR of the TCR CDR3 employed the HTBI primer set. TCRdb re-derived calls from the multiplex PCR reads in MiXCR, one entry per CDR3 protein. Here the sample spans under 300,000 distinct CDR3 sequences, roughly 22% being singletons. Sequenced input: blood. These receptors all come from a man aged 25 to 45 with Graves' ophthalmopathy.

The CDR3 DNA reads TGCAGTGCTAGACAAACTTACAATGAGCAGTTCTTC. Translating gives CSARQTYNEQFF. The chain links TRBV20-1 to TRBJ2-1; D is ambiguous. Trimming removed 2 bases from V and 4 bases from J, with 6 bases in between. Per the germline V gene, CDR1 is DFQATT and CDR2 is SNEGSKA (reference sequence). The CDR3 contains 12 residues.

The table lists this clonotype with a few counts. The chain has TRBV5-1 and TRBJ2-5; D is undetermined. The CDR3 is 13 amino acids. Germline V CDR1 and CDR2: SGHRS, YFSETQ. V lost 0 bases and J lost 2, with 5 bases in between. The CDR3 loop reads CASSLDRQETQYF. CDR3 in DNA: TGCGCCAGCAGCTTGGACAGACAAGAGACCCAGTACTTC. The full variable domain, its missing parts supplied by reference TRBV5-1 and TRBJ2-5, is KAGVTQTPRYLIKTRGQQVTLSCSPISGHRSVSWYQQTPGQGLQFLFEYFSETQRNKGNFPGRFSGRQFSNSRSEMNVSTLELGDSALYLCASSLDRQETQYFGPGTRLLVL.

The chain recombines TRBV25-1 with TRBJ2-1; 7 bases are a match to TRBD2. J gave up 7 bases and V 4 bases, and 13 bases lay outside the gene matches. The CDR3 is 16 amino acids. Germline CDR1 and CDR2: MGHDK and SYGVNS. The CDR3 bases are TGTGCCAGCAGTGTCCTCCGGGACTACGGTCAGAATGAGCAGTTCTTC. It translates to CASSVLRDYGQNEQFF.

This clonotype was observed a handful of times. The rearrangement uses TRBV12-5 and TRBJ2-1; 12 nucleotides agree with TRBD2. CDR1 and CDR2 (germline): LGHNT, FRNRAP. The CDR3 has 17 residues. V was pared by 6 bases and J by 8 bases, with 14 bases of the junction left unmatched. The CDR3 bases are TGTGCTAGTGGCCCCACTAGCGGGAGGACTTTTGTCTATGAGCAGTTCTTC. Translation gives CASGPTSGRTFVYEQFF.

The chain joins TRBV6-1 to TRBJ1-1; D uncertain. CDR3 length equals 13 residues. The germline CDR1 and CDR2 sequences are MNHNS and SASEGT. V shed 6 bases and J shed 0 bases, with 8 bases lying between them. CDR3 sequence (DNA): TGTGCCAGCAGACAAATTATGAACACTGAAGCTTTCTTT. Amino acid sequence: CASRQIMNTEAFF.

The chain employs TRBV9 and TRBJ1-2; D is ambiguous. This CDR3 is 15 amino acids long. The V end lost 0 bases, the J end lost 1 base, and 10 bases lay between the germline ends. Germline V gives CDR1 SGDLS, CDR2 YYNGEE. This chain's CDR3 is CASSVAPGFNYGYTF. The CDR3 region has the DNA TGTGCCAGCAGCGTAGCCCCGGGGTTTAACTATGGCTACACCTTC.

Remarks on this clonotype: This may arise from a read error, as a much more abundant clone is one base away. CDR3 DNA sequence: TGTGCCAGCAGTCCTACTTGGGCAGACAGTTTCCACGAGCAGTACTTC. Its translation: CASSPTWADSFHEQYF. The rearrangement uses TRBV6-2 or TRBV6-3 and TRBJ2-7, with D possibly matching TRBD1 (5 bases). The CDR3 is 16 amino acids. Germline V lookup: CDR1 MNHEY, CDR2 SVGEGT. V dropped 5 bases and J dropped 5 bases, with 22 bases sitting between them.

This clonotype has only a few counts. The V call is TRBV9, the J call TRBJ2-1; weak D call: TRBD1 (5 bases). There are 14 residues in the CDR3. Trimming shortened V by 4 bases and J by 8 bases, and 16 bases separated the two germline ends. Germline CDR1 is SGDLS and CDR2 is YYNGEE. The CDR3 region is CASSPRVQGDEQFF. The CDR3 region has the DNA TGTGCCAGCAGCCCCCGAGTCCAGGGCGATGAGCAGTTCTTC. Using reference TRBV9 and TRBJ2-1 for the parts outside the CDR3, the full variable domain is DSGVTQTPKHLITATGQRVTLRCSPRSGDLSVYWYQQSLDQGLQFLIQYYNGEERAKGNILERFSAQQFPDLHSELNLSSLELGDSALYFCASSPRVQGDEQFFGPGTRLTVL.

The rearrangement joins TRBV19 to TRBJ1-5, with D unclear. Germline assignment: CDR1 LNHDA and CDR2 SQIVND (reference sequence). Between the trimmed V and J ends, which lost 3 bases and 0 bases, there was a span of 9 bases. This CDR3 spans 15 amino acids. CDR3 coding DNA: TGTGCCAGTAGTATGGGTCACGTTAGCAATCAGCCCCAGCATTTT. Protein sequence: CASSMGHVSNQPQHF.

V usage is TRBV2 and J usage is TRBJ2-7, with D unclear. The CDR3 extends over 15 amino acids. V gave up 6 bases and J gave up 6 bases, with 21 bases separating them. CDR1 SNHLY and CDR2 FYNNEI come from the germline V gene. The CDR3: CASRKESAYGFEQYF. In nucleotides, the CDR3 is TGTGCCAGCAGGAAGGAAAGCGCGTATGGTTTCGAGCAGTACTTC.

This clonotype has a count of ten or more. The chain uses TRBV20-1 and TRBJ1-1; 9 nucleotides match TRBD1. V was clipped by 0 bases and J by 11 bases; unmatched bases: 10. Germline CDR1 DFQATT, CDR2 SNEGSKA (reference sequence). The CDR3 covers 14 residues. DNA for the CDR3: TGCAGTGCTAGAGACCGAGGGACAGGGCCCAGTGCTTTCTTT. It specifies CSARDRGTGPSAFF.

V is TRBV24-1 and J is TRBJ2-7; 9 bases are shared with TRBD1. V dropped 3 bases and J dropped 3; count of bases not matched to a gene: 5. Germline CDR1 and CDR2: KGHDR and SFDVKD. The CDR3 loop spans 15 amino acids. As DNA, the CDR3 is TGTGCCACCAGTGATCGCAGGACAGGGGTCTACGAGCAGTACTTC. Protein product: CATSDRRTGVYEQYF.

This chain links TRBV27 with TRBJ2-3; 11 bases agree with TRBD2. CDR3 length: 14 residues. V lost 6 bases, J lost 3 bases, and 2 bases stayed unmatched. Germline-derived CDR1 and CDR2 are MNHEY and SMNVEV (reference sequence). CDR3 bases: TGTGCCAGCAGGGGACTAGCGGCTACAGATACGCAGTATTTT. The encoded protein is CASRGLAATDTQYF.

This clonotype was counted ten times or more. The gene calls are TRBV7-8 and TRBJ1-2; D possibly corresponds to TRBD1 (6 bases). Germline V lookup: CDR1 SGHVS, CDR2 FQNEAQ. The CDR3 runs 12 residues. Trimming took 3 bases from V and 6 from J, leaving 8 bases between them. CDR3 loop: CASSFYRDGYTF. CDR3 nucleotides: TGTGCCAGCAGCTTTTACAGGGATGGCTACACCTTC. The entire variable domain, with the rest obtained from reference TRBV7-8 and TRBJ1-2, is as follows: GAGVSQSPRYKVAKRGQDVALRCDPISGHVSLFWYQQALGQGPEFLTYFQNEAQLDKSGLPSDRFFAERPEGSVSTLKIQRTQQEDSAVYLCASSFYRDGYTFGSGTRLTVV.

The chain couples TRBV12-3 or TRBV12-4 to TRBJ2-1; D remains ambiguous. The CDR3 is 12 amino acids. Trimming took off 3 bases at V and 8 bases at J, with 8 bases between the two ends. Here the CDR3 DNA reads TGTGCCAGCAGTTTCGACTCGTATGAGCAGTTCTTC. Amino acid sequence: CASSFDSYEQFF.

The sample holds a few counts of this clonotype. The chain recombines TRBV20-1 with TRBJ2-1; 7 bases match TRBD2. Per germline, CDR1 DFQATT and CDR2 SNEGSKA (reference sequence). The CDR3 spans 17 residues. V was pared by 2 bases and J by 0 bases, with 10 bases of the junction left unmatched. The CDR3 region is CSARPPWGGSSYNEQFF. CDR3 DNA sequence: TGCAGTGCTAGACCCCCTTGGGGCGGGAGCTCCTACAATGAGCAGTTCTTC.

This clonotype was found a few times. The chain carries TRBV6-1 and TRBJ2-5, with D uncertain. V was shortened by 7 bases and J by 0 bases, with 9 bases between the two germline ends. This CDR3 is 13 amino acids long. CDR1 and CDR2 from the germline V gene are MNHNS and SASEGT. CDR3 sequence reads: CASTGRYQETQYF. CDR3 nucleotides: TGTGCCAGCACTGGACGCTACCAAGAGACCCAGTACTTC.

The CDR3 DNA reads as TGCGCCAGCAGCGGGACACAAGGAAACACCATATATTTT. Its translation is CASSGTQGNTIYF. The rearrangement links TRBV5-1 to TRBJ1-3; the D gene is possibly TRBD1 (6 bases). Trimming removed 4 bases at V and 4 bases at J, with 9 bases between. The CDR3 has 13 amino acids. The germline V gene has CDR1 SGHRS and CDR2 YFSETQ.

This clonotype was observed at least ten times. The rearrangement uses TRBV30 and TRBJ2-2; a possible D gene is TRBD2 (5 bases). CDR1 and CDR2 (germline): GTSNPN, SVGIG (reference sequence). The ends were cut back, 3 bases at V and 4 bases at J, with 12 bases in the middle. This CDR3 comprises 14 residues. The CDR3: CAWRRGSLTGELFF. CDR3 bases: TGTGCCTGGAGACGGGGATCCCTCACCGGGGAGCTGTTTTTT. The full variable domain, completed using reference TRBV30 and TRBJ2-2, is SQTIHQWPATLVQPVGSPLSLECTVEGTSNPNLYWYRQAAGRGLQLLFYSVGIGQISSEVPQNLSASRPQDRQFILSSKKLLLSDSGFYLCAWRRGSLTGELFFGEGSRLTVL.

This clonotype showed up many times. The chain couples TRBV3-1 to TRBJ2-3; perhaps TRBD1 as D (5 bases). The ends were cut back, 7 bases at V and 7 bases at J, with 9 bases in the middle. The germline gives CDR1 LGHDT, CDR2 YNNKEL (reference sequence). The CDR3 runs to 11 residues. The CDR3 loop reads CASTQGNTQYF. In nucleotides, the CDR3 is TGTGCCAGCACCCAGGGAAATACGCAGTATTTT.